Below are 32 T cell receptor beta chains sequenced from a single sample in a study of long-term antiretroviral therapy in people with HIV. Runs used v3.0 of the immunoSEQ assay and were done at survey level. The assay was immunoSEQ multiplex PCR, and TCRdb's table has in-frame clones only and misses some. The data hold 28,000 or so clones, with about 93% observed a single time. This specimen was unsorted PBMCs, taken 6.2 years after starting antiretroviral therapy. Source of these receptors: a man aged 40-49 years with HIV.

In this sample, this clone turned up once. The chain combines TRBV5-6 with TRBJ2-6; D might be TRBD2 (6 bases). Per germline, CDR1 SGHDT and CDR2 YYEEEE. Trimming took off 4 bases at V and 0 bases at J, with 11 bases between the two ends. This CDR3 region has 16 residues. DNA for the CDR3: TGTGCCAGCAGCCTGGGACTGTTCTCTGGGGCCAACGTCCTGACTTTC. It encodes CASSLGLFSGANVLTF.

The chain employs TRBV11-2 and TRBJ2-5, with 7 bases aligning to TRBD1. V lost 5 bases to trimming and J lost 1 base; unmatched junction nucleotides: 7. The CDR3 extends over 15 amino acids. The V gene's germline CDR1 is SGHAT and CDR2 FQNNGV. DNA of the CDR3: TGTGCCAGCAGCCCATGGACAGGCTCCCAAGAGACCCAGTACTTC. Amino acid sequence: CASSPWTGSQETQYF.

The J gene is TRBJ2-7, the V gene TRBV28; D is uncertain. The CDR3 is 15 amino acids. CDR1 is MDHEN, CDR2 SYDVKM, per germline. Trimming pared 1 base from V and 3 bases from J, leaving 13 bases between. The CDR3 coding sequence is TGTGCCAGCAGTTTATACCCTTCTAGTATCTACGAGCAGTACTTC. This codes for CASSLYPSSIYEQYF.

The CDR3 spells CASNPTGRNYGYTF. CDR3 bases: TGTGCCAGCAACCCGACAGGGCGGAACTATGGCTACACCTTC. V gene TRBV28 combines with J gene TRBJ1-2; 7 nucleotides align to TRBD1. V was pared by 7 bases and J by 2 bases, with 7 bases of the junction left unmatched. Germline CDR1 reads MDHEN; CDR2 reads SYDVKM. The length of the CDR3 is 14 residues.

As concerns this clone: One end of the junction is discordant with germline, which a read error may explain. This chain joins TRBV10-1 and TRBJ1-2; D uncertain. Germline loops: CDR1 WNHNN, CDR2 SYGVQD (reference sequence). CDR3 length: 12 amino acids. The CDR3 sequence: CASSESPWPTDF. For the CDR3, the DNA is TGCGCCAGCAGTGAGTCGCCTTGGCCCACCGACTTC.

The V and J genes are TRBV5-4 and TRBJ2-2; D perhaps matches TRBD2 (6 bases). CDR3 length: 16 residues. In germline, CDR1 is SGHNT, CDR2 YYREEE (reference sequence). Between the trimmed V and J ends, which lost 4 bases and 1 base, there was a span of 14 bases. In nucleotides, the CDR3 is TGTGCCAGCAGCCTTGGGGGTAGCGGGAACACCGGGGAGCTGTTTTTT. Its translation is CASSLGGSGNTGELFF. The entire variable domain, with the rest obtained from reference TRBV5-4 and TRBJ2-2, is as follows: ETGVTQSPTHLIKTRGQQVTLRCSSQSGHNTVSWYQQALGQGPQFIFQYYREEENGRGNFPPRFSGLQFPNYSSELNVNALELDDSALYLCASSLGGSGNTGELFFGEGSRLTVL.

CDR3 in amino acids: CASSLGGLGYEQYF. In DNA, the CDR3 is TGTGCCAGCAGTTTAGGGGGCCTCGGGTACGAGCAGTACTTC. The chain has TRBV28 and TRBJ2-7; TRBD1 is a possible D gene (6 bases). The V gene's germline CDR1 is MDHEN and CDR2 SYDVKM. There are 14 residues in the CDR3. Trimming left V 2 bases short and J 4 bases short, with 12 bases between.

CDR3 nucleotides: TGTGCCAGCAGCTTGTCTAGCGGGGGGACGACAGATACGCAGTATTTT. Protein product: CASSLSSGGTTDTQYF. This rearrangement joins TRBV5-4 to TRBJ2-3; TRBD2 agrees at 11 bases. This CDR3 is built from 16 residues. CDR1 and CDR2 from the germline V gene are SGHNT and YYREEE (reference sequence). J gave up 3 bases and V 1 base, and 4 bases lay outside the gene matches.

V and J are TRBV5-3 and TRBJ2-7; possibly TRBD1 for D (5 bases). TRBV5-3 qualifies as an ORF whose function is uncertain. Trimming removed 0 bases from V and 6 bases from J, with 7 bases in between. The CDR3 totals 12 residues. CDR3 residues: CARSLVRAEQYF. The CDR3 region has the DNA TGTGCCAGAAGCTTGGTCAGGGCCGAGCAGTACTTC.

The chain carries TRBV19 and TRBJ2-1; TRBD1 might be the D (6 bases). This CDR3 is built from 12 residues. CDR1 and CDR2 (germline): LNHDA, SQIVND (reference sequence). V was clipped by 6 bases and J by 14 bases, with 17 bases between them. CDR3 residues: CASRLDQGREFF. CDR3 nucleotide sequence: TGTGCCAGTAGATTAGATCAGGGGCGTGAGTTCTTC.

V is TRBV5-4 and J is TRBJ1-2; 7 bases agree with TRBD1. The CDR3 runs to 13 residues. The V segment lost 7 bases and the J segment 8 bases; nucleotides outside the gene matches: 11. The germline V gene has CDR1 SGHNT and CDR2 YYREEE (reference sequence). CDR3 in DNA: TGTGCCAGCCGCATTGAGGGGGCGTACGGCTACACCTTC. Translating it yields CASRIEGAYGYTF.

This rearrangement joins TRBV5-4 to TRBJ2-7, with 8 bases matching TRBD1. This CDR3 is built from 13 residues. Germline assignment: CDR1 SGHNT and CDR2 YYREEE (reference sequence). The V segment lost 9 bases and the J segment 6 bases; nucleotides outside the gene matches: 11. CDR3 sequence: CATQTGGLSEQYF. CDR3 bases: TGTGCCACCCAAACAGGGGGATTGTCCGAGCAGTACTTC.

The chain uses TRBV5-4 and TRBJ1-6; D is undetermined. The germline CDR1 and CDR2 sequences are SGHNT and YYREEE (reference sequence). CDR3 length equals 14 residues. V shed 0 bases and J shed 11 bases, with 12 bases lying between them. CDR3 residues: CASSLVGAGAPLHF. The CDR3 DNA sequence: TGTGCCAGCAGCTTGGTAGGAGCCGGGGCACCCCTCCACTTT. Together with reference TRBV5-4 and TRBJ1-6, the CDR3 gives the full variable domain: ETGVTQSPTHLIKTRGQQVTLRCSSQSGHNTVSWYQQALGQGPQFIFQYYREEENGRGNFPPRFSGLQFPNYSSELNVNALELDDSALYLCASSLVGAGAPLHFGNGTRLTVT.

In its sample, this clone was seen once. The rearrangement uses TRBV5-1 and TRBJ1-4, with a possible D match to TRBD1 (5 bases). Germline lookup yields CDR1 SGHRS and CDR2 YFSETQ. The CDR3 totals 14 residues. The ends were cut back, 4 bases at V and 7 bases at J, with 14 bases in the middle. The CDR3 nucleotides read TGCGCCAGCAGCCCCGGTGGGGGGTTTGAAAAACTGTTTTTT. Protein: CASSPGGGFEKLFF.

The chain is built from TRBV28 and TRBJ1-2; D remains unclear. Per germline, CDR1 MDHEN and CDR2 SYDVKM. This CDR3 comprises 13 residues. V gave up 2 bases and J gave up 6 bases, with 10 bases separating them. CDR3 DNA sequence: TGTGCCAGCAGTTTAGACCCAAGGGATGGCTACACCTTC. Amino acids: CASSLDPRDGYTF.

The CDR3 loop reads CAISESEVSDTQYF. Written as DNA, the CDR3 is TGTGCCATCAGTGAGTCGGAGGTCTCAGATACGCAGTATTTT. This sequence joins TRBV10-3 and TRBJ2-3; a weak D match, TRBD2 (5 bases). The germline V gene has CDR1 ENHRY and CDR2 SYGVKD. The V and J ends lost 0 bases and 4 bases respectively, with 8 bases between them. The CDR3 consists of 14 residues.

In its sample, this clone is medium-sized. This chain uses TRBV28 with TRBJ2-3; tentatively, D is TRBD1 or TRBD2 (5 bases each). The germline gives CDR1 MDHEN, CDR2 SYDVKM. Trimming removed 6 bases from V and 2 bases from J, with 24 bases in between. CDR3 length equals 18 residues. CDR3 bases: TGTGCCAGCAGCCCAACGCCGGGGCTTATAGGTGTCACAGATACGCAGTATTTT. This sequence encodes CASSPTPGLIGVTDTQYF.

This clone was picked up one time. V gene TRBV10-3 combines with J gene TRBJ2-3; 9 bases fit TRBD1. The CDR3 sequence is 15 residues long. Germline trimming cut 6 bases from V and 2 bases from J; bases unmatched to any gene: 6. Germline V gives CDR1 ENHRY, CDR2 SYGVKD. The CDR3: CAISYGTGNTDTQYF. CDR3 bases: TGTGCCATCAGCTATGGGACAGGGAACACAGATACGCAGTATTTT.

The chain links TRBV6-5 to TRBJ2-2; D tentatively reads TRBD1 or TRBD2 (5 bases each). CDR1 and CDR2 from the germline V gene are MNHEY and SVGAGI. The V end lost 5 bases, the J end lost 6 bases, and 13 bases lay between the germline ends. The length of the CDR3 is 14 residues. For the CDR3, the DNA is TGTGCCAGCAGTACCGGGGCCCAACCCGGGGAGCTGTTTTTT. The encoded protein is CASSTGAQPGELFF.

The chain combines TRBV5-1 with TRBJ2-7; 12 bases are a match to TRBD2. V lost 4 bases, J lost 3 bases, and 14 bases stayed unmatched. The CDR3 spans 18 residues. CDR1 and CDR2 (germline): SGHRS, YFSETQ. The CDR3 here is CASSLLWPSGGVDYEQYF. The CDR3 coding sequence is TGCGCCAGCAGCCTTTTGTGGCCTAGCGGGGGGGTGGACTACGAGCAGTACTTC. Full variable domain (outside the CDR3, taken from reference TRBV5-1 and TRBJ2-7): KAGVTQTPRYLIKTRGQQVTLSCSPISGHRSVSWYQQTPGQGLQFLFEYFSETQRNKGNFPGRFSGRQFSNSRSEMNVSTLELGDSALYLCASSLLWPSGGVDYEQYFGPGTRLTVT.

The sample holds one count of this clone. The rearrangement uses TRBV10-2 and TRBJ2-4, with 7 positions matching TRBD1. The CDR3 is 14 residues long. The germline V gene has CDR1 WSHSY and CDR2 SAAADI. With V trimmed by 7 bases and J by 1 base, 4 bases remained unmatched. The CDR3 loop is CASMKDRAKNIQYF. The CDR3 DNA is TGCGCCAGCATGAAGGACAGGGCCAAAAACATTCAGTACTTC.

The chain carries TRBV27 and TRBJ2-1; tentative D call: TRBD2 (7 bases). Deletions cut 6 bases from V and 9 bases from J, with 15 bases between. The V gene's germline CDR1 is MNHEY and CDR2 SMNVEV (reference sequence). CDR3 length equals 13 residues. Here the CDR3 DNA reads TGTGCCAGCAGCTCGTTTAGGGGGGGTGAGCAGTTCTTC. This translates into CASSSFRGGEQFF.

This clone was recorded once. CDR3 sequence: CASSENLLGPQHF. The CDR3 region has the DNA TGTGCCAGCAGTGAAAATCTTCTGGGGCCCCAGCATTTT. V usage is TRBV6-1 and J usage is TRBJ1-5; D gene uncertain. The germline CDR1 and CDR2 sequences are MNHNS and SASEGT. Trimming left V 2 bases short and J 9 bases short, with 11 bases between. The CDR3 runs 13 residues.

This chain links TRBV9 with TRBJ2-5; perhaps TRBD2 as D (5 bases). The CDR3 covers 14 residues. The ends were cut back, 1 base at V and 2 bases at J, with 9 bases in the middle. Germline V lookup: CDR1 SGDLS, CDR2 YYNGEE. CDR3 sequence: CASSVRREQETQYF. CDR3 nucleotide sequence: TGTGCCAGCAGCGTAAGACGGGAACAAGAGACCCAGTACTTC.

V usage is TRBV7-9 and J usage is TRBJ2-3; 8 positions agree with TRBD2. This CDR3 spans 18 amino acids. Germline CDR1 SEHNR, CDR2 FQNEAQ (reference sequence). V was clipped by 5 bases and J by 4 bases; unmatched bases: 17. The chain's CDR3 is CASSPPTGLVDSADTQYF. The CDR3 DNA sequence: TGTGCCAGCAGCCCCCCGACGGGACTAGTAGATAGCGCAGATACGCAGTATTTT.

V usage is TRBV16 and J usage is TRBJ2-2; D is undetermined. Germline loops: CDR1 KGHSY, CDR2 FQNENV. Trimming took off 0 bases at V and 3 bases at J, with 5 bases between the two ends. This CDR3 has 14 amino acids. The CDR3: CASSQSGYTGELFF. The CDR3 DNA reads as TGTGCCAGCAGCCAATCGGGTTACACCGGGGAGCTGTTTTTT.

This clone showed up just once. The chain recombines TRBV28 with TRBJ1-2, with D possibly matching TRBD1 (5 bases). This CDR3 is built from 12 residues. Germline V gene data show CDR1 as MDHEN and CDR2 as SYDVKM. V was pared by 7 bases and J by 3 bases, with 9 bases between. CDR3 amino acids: CASNSGYYGYTF. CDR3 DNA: TGTGCCAGCAACTCAGGGTACTATGGCTACACCTTC.

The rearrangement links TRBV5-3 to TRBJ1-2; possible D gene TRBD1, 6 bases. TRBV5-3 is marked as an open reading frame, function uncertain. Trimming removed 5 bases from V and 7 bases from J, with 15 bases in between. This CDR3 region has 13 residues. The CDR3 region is CARRSTGLGGYTF. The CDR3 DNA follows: TGTGCCAGAAGATCAACAGGGCTCGGTGGCTACACCTTC.

The CDR3 DNA follows: TGTGCCAGCAGCTTAGGGGGGCAGACCCTATACCACGAGCAGTACTTC. Protein: CASSLGGQTLYHEQYF. This chain connects TRBV11-2 to TRBJ2-7, with D perhaps TRBD1 (6 bases). The V gene's germline CDR1 is SGHAT and CDR2 FQNNGV. CDR3 length: 16 amino acids. Trimming cost V 1 base and J 5 bases, with 18 bases left between them. The full variable domain, in which reference TRBV11-2 and TRBJ2-7 provide the parts outside the CDR3, is EAGVAQSPRYKIIEKRQSVAFWCNPISGHATLYWYQQILGQGPKLLIQFQNNGVVDDSQLPKDRFSAERLKGVDSTLKIQPAKLEDSAVYLCASSLGGQTLYHEQYFGPGTRLTVT.

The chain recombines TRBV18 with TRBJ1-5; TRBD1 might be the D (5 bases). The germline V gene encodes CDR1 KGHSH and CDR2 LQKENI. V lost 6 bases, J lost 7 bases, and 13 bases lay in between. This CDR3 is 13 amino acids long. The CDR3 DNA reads TGTGCCAGCTCTCCCAGGGAGGGCCAGCCCCAGCATTTT. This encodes CASSPREGQPQHF.

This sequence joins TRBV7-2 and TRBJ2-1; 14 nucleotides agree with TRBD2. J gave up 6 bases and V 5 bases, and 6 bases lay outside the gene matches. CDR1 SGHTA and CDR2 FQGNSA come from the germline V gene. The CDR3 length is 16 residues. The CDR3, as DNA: TGTGCCAGCAGCGCCTCCGGGACTAGCGGGAGCAATGAGCAGTTCTTC. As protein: CASSASGTSGSNEQFF.

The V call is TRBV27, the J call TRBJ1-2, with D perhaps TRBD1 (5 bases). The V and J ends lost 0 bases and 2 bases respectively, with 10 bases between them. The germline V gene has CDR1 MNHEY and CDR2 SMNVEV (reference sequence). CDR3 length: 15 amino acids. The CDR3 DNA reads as TGTGCCAGCAGTTTATCGAACGGGGCGAACTATGGCTACACCTTC. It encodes CASSLSNGANYGYTF.